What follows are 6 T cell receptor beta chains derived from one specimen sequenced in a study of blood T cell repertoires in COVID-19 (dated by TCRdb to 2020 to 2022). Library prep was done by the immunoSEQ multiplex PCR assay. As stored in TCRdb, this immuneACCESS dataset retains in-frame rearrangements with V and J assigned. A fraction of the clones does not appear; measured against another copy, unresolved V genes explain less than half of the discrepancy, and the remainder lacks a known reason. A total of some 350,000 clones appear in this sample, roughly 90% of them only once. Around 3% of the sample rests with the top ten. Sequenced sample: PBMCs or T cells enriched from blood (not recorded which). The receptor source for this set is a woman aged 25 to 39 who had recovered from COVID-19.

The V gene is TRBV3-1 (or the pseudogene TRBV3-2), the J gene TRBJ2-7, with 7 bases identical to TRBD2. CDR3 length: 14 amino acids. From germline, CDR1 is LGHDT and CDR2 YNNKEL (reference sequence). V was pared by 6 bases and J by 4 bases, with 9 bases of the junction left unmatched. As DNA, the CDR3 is TGTGCCAGCAGTCTCCGGGACTATAGTTACGAGCAGTACTTC. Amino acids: CASSLRDYSYEQYF.

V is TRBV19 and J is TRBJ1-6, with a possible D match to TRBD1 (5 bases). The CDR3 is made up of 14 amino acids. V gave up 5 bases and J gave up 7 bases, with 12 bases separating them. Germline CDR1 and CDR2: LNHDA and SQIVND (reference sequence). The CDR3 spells CASSWSRVNSPLHF. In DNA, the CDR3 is TGTGCCAGTAGTTGGTCCAGGGTCAATTCACCCCTCCACTTT. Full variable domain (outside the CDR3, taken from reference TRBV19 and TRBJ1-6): DGGITQSPKYLFRKEGQNVTLSCEQNLNHDAMYWYRQDPGQGLRLIYYSQIVNDFQKGDIAEGYSVSREKKESFPLTVTSAQKNPTAFYLCASSWSRVNSPLHFGNGTRLTVT.

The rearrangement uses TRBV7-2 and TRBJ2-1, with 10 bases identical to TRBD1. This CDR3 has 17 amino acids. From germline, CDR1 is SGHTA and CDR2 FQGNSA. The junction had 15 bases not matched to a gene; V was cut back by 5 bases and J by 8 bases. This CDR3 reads CASSALTGGGLWDEQFF. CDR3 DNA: TGTGCCAGCAGCGCGCTGACAGGGGGCGGATTGTGGGATGAGCAGTTCTTC. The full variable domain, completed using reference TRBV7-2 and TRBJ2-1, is GAGVSQSPSNKVTEKGKDVELRCDPISGHTALYWYRQSLGQGLEFLIYFQGNSAPDKSGLPSDRFSAERTGGSVSTLTIQRTQQEDSAVYLCASSALTGGGLWDEQFFGPGTRLTVL.

The CDR3 loop is CASSQLPGQGWSGNQPQHF. The DNA of the CDR3 is TGCGCCAGCAGCCAACTGCCGGGACAGGGGTGGTCTGGCAATCAGCCCCAGCATTTT. J is TRBJ1-5 and V is TRBV4-1, with 10 bases identical to TRBD1. The length of the CDR3 is 19 residues. The junction had 12 bases not matched to a gene; V was cut back by 2 bases and J by 2 bases. Per the germline V gene, CDR1 is MGHRA and CDR2 is YSYEKL.

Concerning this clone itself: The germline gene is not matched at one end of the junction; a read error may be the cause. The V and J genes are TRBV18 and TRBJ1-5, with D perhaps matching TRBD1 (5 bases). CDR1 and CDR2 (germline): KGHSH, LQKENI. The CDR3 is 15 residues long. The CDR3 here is CASAPGTQGNQPQHF. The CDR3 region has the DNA TGTGCCAGCGCACCGGGTACTCAGGGAAATCAGCCCCAGCATTTT.

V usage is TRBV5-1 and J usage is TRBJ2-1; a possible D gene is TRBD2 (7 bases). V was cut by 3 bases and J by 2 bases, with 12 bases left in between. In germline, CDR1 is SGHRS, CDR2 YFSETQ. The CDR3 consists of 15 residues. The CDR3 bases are TGCGCCAGCAGCTCCCTCGGGGGGCCCTACAATGAGCAGTTCTTC. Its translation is CASSSLGGPYNEQFF.